The 7 T cell receptor beta chains presented below share a single source sample, sequenced in a study of shared T cell receptors in the human thymus. Method: immunoSEQ multiplex PCR; TCRdb's copy keeps in-frame clones and lacks some. The sample has some 400,000 clones, 95% seen once. The sequenced material came from thymocytes. The source of these receptors is a human donor.

This chain uses TRBV7-2 with TRBJ2-7; TRBD2 aligns across 13 bases. The ends lost 7 bases at V and 6 bases at J; junction bases unmatched: 9. Looked up from germline, CDR1 is SGHTA and CDR2 is FQGNSA. This CDR3 has 15 amino acids. The CDR3 DNA sequence: TGTGCCAGCACTGTCTGGACTAGCGGGAGTCTCGAGCAGTACTTC. It specifies CASTVWTSGSLEQYF. The complete variable domain, with remaining parts taken from reference TRBV7-2 and TRBJ2-7, reads GAGVSQSPSNKVTEKGKDVELRCDPISGHTALYWYRQSLGQGLEFLIYFQGNSAPDKSGLPSDRFSAERTGGSVSTLTIQRTQQEDSAVYLCASTVWTSGSLEQYFGPGTRLTVT.

The chain employs TRBV4-1 and TRBJ2-1, with TRBD1 matching 7 bases. CDR3 length equals 17 residues. Germline V lookup: CDR1 MGHRA, CDR2 YSYEKL. V dropped 0 bases and J dropped 1; count of bases not matched to a gene: 6. In DNA, the CDR3 is TGCGCCAGCAGCCAAGATATTCTCAGGGGGTCCTACAATGAGCAGTTCTTC. Protein product: CASSQDILRGSYNEQFF.

The J gene is TRBJ2-7, the V gene TRBV25-1; 8 bases are shared with TRBD1. The length of the CDR3 is 17 residues. The germline gives CDR1 MGHDK, CDR2 SYGVNS. J lost 3 bases, V lost 1 base, and 11 bases had no gene match. In DNA form, the CDR3 reads TGTGCCAGCAGTGAATCCTCGAGAGACAGGGGCTGCTACGAGCAGTACTTC. This codes for CASSESSRDRGCYEQYF.

The V call is TRBV28, the J call TRBJ2-3, with 9 positions matching TRBD2. Germline CDR1 reads MDHEN; CDR2 reads SYDVKM. This CDR3 is built from 16 residues. Losses at the gene ends were 5 bases for V and 0 bases for J; bases not matched to a gene: 6. CDR3 bases: TGTGCCAGCAGTCCCGGGACTAGCAGGAGCACAGATACGCAGTATTTT. Its translation is CASSPGTSRSTDTQYF.

The V gene is TRBV5-1, the J gene TRBJ2-1; TRBD2 is a possible D gene (6 bases). The CDR3 runs to 16 residues. Trimming pared 4 bases from V and 0 bases from J, leaving 14 bases between. Per the germline V gene, CDR1 is SGHRS and CDR2 is YFSETQ. CDR3 DNA sequence: TGCGCCAGCAGCGCCGGGACTCCCCACTCCTACAATGAGCAGTTCTTC. This encodes CASSAGTPHSYNEQFF.

This chain connects TRBV9 to TRBJ2-2; D remains ambiguous. CDR3 length: 12 residues. Trimming took 7 bases from V and 0 from J, leaving 4 bases between them. CDR1 and CDR2 (germline): SGDLS, YYNGEE. CDR3 bases: TGTGCCAGCGGGGCGAACACCGGGGAGCTGTTTTTT. It yields the protein CASGANTGELFF.

The V gene is TRBV7-8, the J gene TRBJ2-7, with D uncertain. The CDR3 has 14 residues. Germline assignment: CDR1 SGHVS and CDR2 FQNEAQ. The V gene lost 1 base and the J gene lost 6 bases, with 13 bases spanning the gap. This CDR3 is CASSLGYPRSEQYF. In DNA form, the CDR3 reads TGTGCCAGCAGCTTAGGATACCCTAGGAGCGAGCAGTACTTC.